This entry lists 17 T cell receptor beta chains sequenced from one sample in a study of T cells after yellow fever vaccination. TCRdb analysed the 5' RACE reads with MiXCR anew, one entry per CDR3 protein. This sample yields 250,000 to 300,000 distinct CDR3 sequences, of which 7.5% to 9% are seen a single time; approximately 3.3% belongs to the top ten. This material consisted of CD4+ T cells sorted from PBMCs, taken 5 days after the yellow fever booster vaccination. Receptors were obtained from a man aged 18 to 35 who received the YFV17D yellow fever vaccine.

This sequence joins TRBV9 and TRBJ1-2; 8 bases map to TRBD1. The CDR3 is made up of 15 amino acids. Germline lookup yields CDR1 SGDLS and CDR2 YYNGEE. The ends lost 3 bases at V and 3 bases at J; junction bases unmatched: 7. CDR3 amino acids: CASSARTGSYYGYTF. For the CDR3, the DNA is TGTGCCAGCAGCGCCCGGACAGGGTCCTACTATGGCTACACCTTC.

This clonotype came up many times. The CDR3 spells CASTTGGSYNEQFF. The CDR3 nucleotides are TGTGCCAGCACCACTGGGGGCAGTTACAATGAGCAGTTCTTC. The chain uses TRBV4-2 and TRBJ2-1; D possibly corresponds to TRBD1 (6 bases). Germline V lookup: CDR1 LGHNA, CDR2 YNFKEQ. The CDR3 sequence is 14 residues long. Trimming pared 7 bases from V and 4 bases from J, leaving 14 bases between.

The chain joins TRBV6-6 to TRBJ1-2; tentative D call: TRBD1 (6 bases). This CDR3 spans 12 amino acids. In germline, CDR1 is MNHNY, CDR2 SVGAGI (reference sequence). Trimming left V 7 bases short and J 8 bases short, with 14 bases between. The CDR3 bases are TGTGCCAGCACCCGACAGGCGGGCGGCTACACCTTC. Translated, it gives CASTRQAGGYTF.

This clonotype occurred many times. The rearrangement joins TRBV10-3 to TRBJ2-1; 8 positions agree with TRBD2. Germline V gene sequence: CDR1 ENHRY, CDR2 SYGVKD. CDR3 length: 13 residues. The junction had 6 bases not matched to a gene; V was cut back by 7 bases and J by 7 bases. In DNA, the CDR3 is TGTGCCATCACCCCGGGGGGGTGGAATGAGCAGTTCTTC. Translating gives CAITPGGWNEQFF.

This clonotype was seen ten or more times. The chain uses TRBV14 and TRBJ2-7; tentative D call: TRBD2 (6 bases). V gave up 4 bases and J gave up 0 bases, with 16 bases separating them. There are 16 residues in the CDR3. CDR1 and CDR2 (germline): SGHDN, FVKESK. This CDR3 is CASSPLGGSNSYEQYV. The CDR3 DNA follows: TGTGCCAGCAGCCCCCTGGGGGGATCCAACTCCTACGAGCAGTACGTC.

About this clonotype: A junction end diverges from the germline sequence, so it may reflect a read error. The rearrangement uses TRBV18 and TRBJ1-1, with unresolved D. Germline lookup yields CDR1 KGHSH and CDR2 LQKENI. This CDR3 contains 14 residues. CDR3 DNA: TGTGCCAGCTCACCAGTTGAAGTGAATACTGAAGCTTTCTTT. This translates into CASSPVEVNTEAFF.

This clonotype was observed a handful of times. The chain has TRBV4-3 and TRBJ1-1; 10 nucleotides align to TRBD1. The CDR3 extends over 15 amino acids. The junction had 4 bases not matched to a gene; V was cut back by 5 bases and J by 1 base. Per germline, CDR1 LGHNA and CDR2 YSLEER. The CDR3 DNA sequence: TGCGCCAGCAGCGGCCGGGACAGGGGGAACACTGAAGCTTTCTTT. Translated, it gives CASSGRDRGNTEAFF.

This clonotype was observed a few times. The genes are TRBV6-5 and TRBJ2-3; possibly TRBD2 for D (7 bases). V was clipped by 1 base and J by 4 bases, with 12 bases between them. Germline V gene data show CDR1 as MNHEY and CDR2 as SVGAGI. The CDR3 length is 15 residues. The DNA of the CDR3 is TGTGCCAGCAGTTACTTTGCGGGGGCTGCAGATACGCAGTATTTT. The encoded protein is CASSYFAGAADTQYF.

This clonotype showed up just a few times. V and J are TRBV15 and TRBJ1-5; D not certain. The CDR3 has 14 amino acids. Germline V gives CDR1 LNHNV, CDR2 YYDKDF (reference sequence). Trimming shortened V by 1 base and J by 6 bases, and 10 bases separated the two germline ends. The CDR3 sequence: CATSRGVAGQPQHF. The CDR3 DNA reads as TGTGCCACCAGCAGAGGGGTGGCCGGTCAGCCCCAGCATTTT.

This chain uses TRBV18 with TRBJ1-1, with no clear D. CDR1 is KGHSH and CDR2 is LQKENI in the germline V gene. The CDR3 is made up of 14 amino acids. The V gene lost 2 bases and the J gene lost 4 bases, with 11 bases spanning the gap. The CDR3 DNA sequence: TGTGCCAGCTCACCAGGGGTGTTGGCCACTGAAGCTTTCTTT. It yields the protein CASSPGVLATEAFF.

This clonotype was seen ten or more times. The rearrangement joins TRBV12-3 or TRBV12-4 to TRBJ2-5; the D gene is possibly TRBD2 (7 bases). Between the trimmed V and J ends, which lost 1 base and 2 bases, there was a span of 11 bases. The CDR3 length is 15 residues. This CDR3 reads CASSLGGGRQETQYF. The DNA for the CDR3 is TGTGCCAGCAGTTTAGGGGGGGGGCGACAAGAGACCCAGTACTTC.

The CDR3 loop is CATSRGGQLQNTGELFF. For the CDR3, the DNA is TGTGCCACCAGCCGCGGGGGACAGCTTCAGAACACCGGGGAGCTGTTTTTT. V gene TRBV15 combines with J gene TRBJ2-2; perhaps D is TRBD1 or TRBD2 (7 bases each). Between the trimmed V and J ends, which lost 5 bases and 1 base, there was a span of 17 bases. The CDR3 totals 17 residues. Germline CDR1 reads LNHNV; CDR2 reads YYDKDF (reference sequence).

This clonotype was seen many times. The chain recombines TRBV27 with TRBJ2-5; 9 bases align to TRBD1. The J segment lost 6 bases and the V segment lost 5 bases, leaving 4 bases of the junction unmatched. The CDR3 has 13 amino acids. Germline V gives CDR1 MNHEY, CDR2 SMNVEV (reference sequence). The chain's CDR3 is CASSTQGAKTQYF. The CDR3 bases are TGTGCCAGCAGTACACAGGGGGCTAAGACCCAGTACTTC.

The V and J genes are TRBV6-6 and TRBJ1-5; D is perhaps TRBD1 (5 bases). Trimming cost V 2 bases and J 1 base, with 6 bases left between them. The germline V gene has CDR1 MNHNY and CDR2 SVGAGI (reference sequence). CDR3 size: 14 residues. CDR3 residues: CASSYGGSNQPQHF. CDR3 coding DNA: TGTGCCAGCAGTTACGGGGGGAGCAATCAGCCCCAGCATTTT.

A note on this clonotype: Mismatch with germline at one junction end may stem from a read error. The rearrangement joins TRBV7-7 to TRBJ2-5; D perhaps matches TRBD1 (6 bases). Germline values: CDR1 SSHAT, CDR2 FNYEAQ (reference sequence). This CDR3 has 14 residues. The CDR3 region has the DNA TGTGCTAGCAGCTTAGGGGGAAGAGTGGAGACCCAGTACTTC. As protein: CASSLGGRVETQYF.

This clonotype was picked up a small number of times. The CDR3 sequence: CAWSSGGGFNTEAFF. CDR3 bases: TGTGCCTGGAGTTCGGGAGGGGGCTTCAACACTGAAGCTTTCTTT. The chain joins TRBV30 to TRBJ1-1; 7 nucleotides match TRBD1. The CDR3 covers 15 residues. The junction had 8 bases not matched to a gene; V was cut back by 2 bases and J by 2 bases. Germline CDR1 and CDR2: GTSNPN and SVGIG (reference sequence). Filled out from reference TRBV30 and TRBJ1-1, the complete variable domain reads SQTIHQWPATLVQPVGSPLSLECTVEGTSNPNLYWYRQAAGRGLQLLFYSVGIGQISSEVPQNLSASRPQDRQFILSSKKLLLSDSGFYLCAWSSGGGFNTEAFFGQGTRLTVV.

The chain uses TRBV4-3 and TRBJ2-7; possibly TRBD2 for D (6 bases). This CDR3 comprises 15 residues. The germline V gene encodes CDR1 LGHNA and CDR2 YSLEER. Trimming stripped 5 bases from V and 7 bases from J, with 21 bases between. The CDR3 bases are TGCGCCAGCAGCTCCAATACTCTAGCGCGGGGAGAGCAGTACTTC. Its protein is CASSSNTLARGEQYF.